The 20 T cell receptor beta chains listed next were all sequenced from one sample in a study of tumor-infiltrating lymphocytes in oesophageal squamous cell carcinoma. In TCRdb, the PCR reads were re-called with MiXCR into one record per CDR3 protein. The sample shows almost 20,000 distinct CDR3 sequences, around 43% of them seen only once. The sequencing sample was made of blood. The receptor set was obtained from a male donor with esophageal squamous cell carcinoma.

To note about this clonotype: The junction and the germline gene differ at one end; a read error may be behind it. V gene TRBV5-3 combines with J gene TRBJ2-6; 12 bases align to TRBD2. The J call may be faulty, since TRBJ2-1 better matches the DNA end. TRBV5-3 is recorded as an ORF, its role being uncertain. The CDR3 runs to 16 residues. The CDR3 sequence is CASSFLLAGGRGEQFF. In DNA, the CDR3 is TGTGCCAGCAGCTTCCTACTAGCGGGAGGTAGGGGTGAGCAGTTCTTC.

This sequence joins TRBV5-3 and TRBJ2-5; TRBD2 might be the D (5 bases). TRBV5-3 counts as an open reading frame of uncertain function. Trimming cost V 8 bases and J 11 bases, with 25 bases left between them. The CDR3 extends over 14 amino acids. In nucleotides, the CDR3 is TGTGCCAGCATCTTGCGGGCGGGTACAGATACGCAGTACTTC. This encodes CASILRAGTDTQYF.

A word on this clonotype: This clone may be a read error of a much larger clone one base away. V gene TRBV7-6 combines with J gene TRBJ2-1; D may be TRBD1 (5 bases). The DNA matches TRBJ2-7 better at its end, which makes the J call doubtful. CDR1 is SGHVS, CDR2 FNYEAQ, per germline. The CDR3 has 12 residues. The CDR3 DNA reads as TGTGCCAGCAGCTACAGGTACAATGAGCAGTACTTC. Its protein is CASSYRYNEQYF.

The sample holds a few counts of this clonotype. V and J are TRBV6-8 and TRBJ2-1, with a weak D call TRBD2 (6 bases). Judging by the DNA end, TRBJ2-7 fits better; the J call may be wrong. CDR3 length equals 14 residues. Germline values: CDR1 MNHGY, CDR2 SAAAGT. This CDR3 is CASSRDFSSYEQYF. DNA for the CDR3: TGTGCCAGCTCAAGGGACTTCAGCTCCTACGAGCAGTACTTC.

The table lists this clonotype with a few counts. The CDR3 loop reads CASSLRAGGTTGELFF. DNA for the CDR3: TGTGCCAGCAGCTTAAGGGCGGGAGGAACGACCGGGGAGCTGTTTTTT. The chain links TRBV7-6 to TRBJ2-2; 8 positions match TRBD2. From germline, CDR1 is SGHVS and CDR2 FNYEAQ. The CDR3 is 16 amino acids. V trimming: 2 bases; J trimming: 5 bases; junction bases outside the gene matches: 7.

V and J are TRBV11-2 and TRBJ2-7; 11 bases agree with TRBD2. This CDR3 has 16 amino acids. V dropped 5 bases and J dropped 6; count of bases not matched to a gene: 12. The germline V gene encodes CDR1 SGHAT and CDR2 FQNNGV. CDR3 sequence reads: CASSTLAGGKGREQYF. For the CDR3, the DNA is TGTGCCAGCAGCACCCTAGCGGGAGGTAAAGGGCGCGAGCAGTACTTC. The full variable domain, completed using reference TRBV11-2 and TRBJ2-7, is EAGVAQSPRYKIIEKRQSVAFWCNPISGHATLYWYQQILGQGPKLLIQFQNNGVVDDSQLPKDRFSAERLKGVDSTLKIQPAKLEDSAVYLCASSTLAGGKGREQYFGPGTRLTVT.

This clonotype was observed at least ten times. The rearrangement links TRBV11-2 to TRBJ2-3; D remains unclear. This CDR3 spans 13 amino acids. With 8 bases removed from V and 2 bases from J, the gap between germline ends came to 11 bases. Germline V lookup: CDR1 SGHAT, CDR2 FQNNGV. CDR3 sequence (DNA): TGTGCCAGCCGCGTCCGCAACACAGATACGCAGTATTTT. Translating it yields CASRVRNTDTQYF.

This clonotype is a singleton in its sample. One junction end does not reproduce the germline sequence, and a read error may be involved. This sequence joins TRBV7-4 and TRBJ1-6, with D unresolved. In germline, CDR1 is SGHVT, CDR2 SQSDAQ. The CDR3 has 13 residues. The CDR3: CASSSTSRYEQYF. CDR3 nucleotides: TGTGCCAGCAGCTCTACCTCCAGGTACGAGCAGTACTTT.

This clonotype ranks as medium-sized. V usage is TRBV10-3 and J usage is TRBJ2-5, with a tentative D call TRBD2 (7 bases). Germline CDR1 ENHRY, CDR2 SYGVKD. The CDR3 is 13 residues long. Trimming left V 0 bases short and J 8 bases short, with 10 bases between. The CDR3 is CAISESGGRTQYF. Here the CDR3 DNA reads TGTGCCATCAGTGAGTCGGGGGGGCGTACCCAGTACTTC.

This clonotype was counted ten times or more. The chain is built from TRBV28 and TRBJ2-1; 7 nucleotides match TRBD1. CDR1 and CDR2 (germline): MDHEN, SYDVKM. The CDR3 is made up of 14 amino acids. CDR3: CASWGQNSYNEQFF. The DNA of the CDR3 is TGTGCTTCCTGGGGACAGAACTCCTACAATGAGCAGTTCTTC.

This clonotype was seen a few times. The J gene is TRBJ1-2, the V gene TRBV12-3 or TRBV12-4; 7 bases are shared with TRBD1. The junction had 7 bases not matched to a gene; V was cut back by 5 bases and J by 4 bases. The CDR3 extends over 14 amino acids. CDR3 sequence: CASSREQGIYGYTF. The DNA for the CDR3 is TGTGCCAGCAGTAGAGAACAGGGGATCTATGGCTACACCTTC.

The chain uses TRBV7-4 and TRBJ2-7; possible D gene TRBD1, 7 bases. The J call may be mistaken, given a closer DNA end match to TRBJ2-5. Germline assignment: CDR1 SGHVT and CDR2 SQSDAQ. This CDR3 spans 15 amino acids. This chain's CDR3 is CASSPPGGSQETQYF. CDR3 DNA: TGTGCCAGCAGCCCCCCAGGGGGGAGCCAAGAGACCCAGTACTTC.

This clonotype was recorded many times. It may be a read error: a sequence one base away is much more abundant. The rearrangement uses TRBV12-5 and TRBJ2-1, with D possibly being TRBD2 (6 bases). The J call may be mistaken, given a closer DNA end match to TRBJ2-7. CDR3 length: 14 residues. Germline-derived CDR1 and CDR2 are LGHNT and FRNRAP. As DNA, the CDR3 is TGTGCTAGTGGTTTGGGGGTGGACTACAATGAGCAGTACTTC. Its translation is CASGLGVDYNEQYF.

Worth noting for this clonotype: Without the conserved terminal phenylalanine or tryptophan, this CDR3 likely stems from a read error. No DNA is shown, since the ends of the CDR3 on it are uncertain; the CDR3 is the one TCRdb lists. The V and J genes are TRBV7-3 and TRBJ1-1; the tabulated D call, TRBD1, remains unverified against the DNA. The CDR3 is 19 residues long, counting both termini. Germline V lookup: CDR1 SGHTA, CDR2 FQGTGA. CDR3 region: CASSSLLSGEPTMSSSSAP.

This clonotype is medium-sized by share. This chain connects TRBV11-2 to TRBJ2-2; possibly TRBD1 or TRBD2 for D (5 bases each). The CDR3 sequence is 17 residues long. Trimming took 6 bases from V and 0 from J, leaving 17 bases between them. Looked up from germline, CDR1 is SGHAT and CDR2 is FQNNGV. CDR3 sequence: CASRSMGRTSNTGELFF. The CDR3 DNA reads TGTGCCAGCAGATCCATGGGACGGACTTCGAACACCGGGGAGCTGTTTTTT.

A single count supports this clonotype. CDR3 region: CASSFLGPNSPLHF. CDR3 coding DNA: TGTGCCAGCAGCTTTTTGGGGCCGAATTCACCCCTCCACTTT. This rearrangement joins TRBV7-6 to TRBJ1-6; maybe TRBD1 (5 bases). V lost 3 bases and J lost 7, with 10 bases in between. The CDR3 is 14 residues long. CDR1 is SGHVS and CDR2 is FNYEAQ in the germline V gene.

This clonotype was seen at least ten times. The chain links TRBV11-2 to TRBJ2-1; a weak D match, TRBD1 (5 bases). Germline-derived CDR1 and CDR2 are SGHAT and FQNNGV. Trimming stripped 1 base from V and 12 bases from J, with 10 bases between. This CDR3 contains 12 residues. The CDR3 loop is CASSLVGASQFF. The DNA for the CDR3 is TGTGCCAGCAGCTTAGTTGGGGCCTCGCAGTTCTTC.

Here the CDR3 reads CASSLSRANEQYF. For the CDR3, the DNA is TGTGCCAGCAGCTTATCCAGGGCGAATGAGCAGTACTTC. V usage is TRBV7-2 and J usage is TRBJ2-3; D may be TRBD1 (5 bases). The DNA matches TRBJ2-7 better at its end, which makes the J call doubtful. Germline V gives CDR1 SGHTA, CDR2 FQGNSA. The CDR3 is 13 residues long.

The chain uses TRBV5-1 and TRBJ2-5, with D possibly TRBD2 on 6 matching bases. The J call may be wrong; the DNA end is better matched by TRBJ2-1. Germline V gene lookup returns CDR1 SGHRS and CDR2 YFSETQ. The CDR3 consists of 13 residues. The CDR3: CASSGGTRNEQFF. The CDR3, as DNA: TGCGCCAGCAGTGGCGGGACCCGCAATGAGCAGTTCTTC.

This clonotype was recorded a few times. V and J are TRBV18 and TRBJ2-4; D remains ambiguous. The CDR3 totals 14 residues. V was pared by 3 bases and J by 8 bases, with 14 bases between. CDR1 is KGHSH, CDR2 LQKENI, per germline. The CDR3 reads CASSPIRVADIQYF. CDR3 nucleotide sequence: TGTGCCAGCTCACCCATTCGGGTCGCGGACATTCAGTACTTC.